This T cell receptor beta chain was retrieved from a study of shared clonotypes between healthy human individuals. Of note for this clone: The antigen remains undetermined.

Germline-derived CDR1 and CDR2 are SGDLS and YYNGEE. The CDR3 extends over 14 amino acids. V lost 0 bases and J lost 4, with 7 bases in between. Study conclusions and caveats: Generally, naive subsets (rather than memory subsets) showed larger estimated richness.

Generated by immunoSEQ multiplex PCR, the TCRdb table keeps only in-frame clones and is missing some. In the table there are nearly 750,000 clones, about two thirds of which are singletons. This TCR derives from a woman in her 30s in good health. The V call is TRBV9, the J call TRBJ2-2; D not resolved. The sequenced material came from memory CD4+ T cells sorted from blood. Subset in this sample: CD45RA-negative fraction. The CDR3 DNA is TGTGCCAGCAGCGTAGACCCAGTCACCGGGGAGCTGTTTTTT. Residues: CASSVDPVTGELFF.